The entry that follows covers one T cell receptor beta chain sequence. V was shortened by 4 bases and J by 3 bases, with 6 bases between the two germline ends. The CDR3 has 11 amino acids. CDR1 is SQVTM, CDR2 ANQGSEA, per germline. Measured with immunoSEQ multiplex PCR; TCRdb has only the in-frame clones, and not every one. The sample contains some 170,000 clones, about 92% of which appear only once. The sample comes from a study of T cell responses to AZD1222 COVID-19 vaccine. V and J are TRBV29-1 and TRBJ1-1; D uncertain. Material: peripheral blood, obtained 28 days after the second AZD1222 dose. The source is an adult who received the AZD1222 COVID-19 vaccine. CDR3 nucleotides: TGCAGCGTTGTGCTGTACACTGAAGCTTTCTTT. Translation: CSVVLYTEAFF.